One sample yielded the 13 T cell receptor beta chains listed below, sequenced in a study of PD-1 blockade in classical Hodgkin lymphoma. Sample time point: cycle 4 day 1 (C4D1), after 5 to 7 weeks of nivolumab. Relapses following autologous stem cell transplantation were seen in all patients, with brentuximab vedotin exposure varying. The table came from immunoSEQ multiplex PCR; TCRdb's copy has only in-frame clones and leaves some out. The sample has about 41,000 clones; around 74% are singletons. This material consisted of peripheral blood mononuclear cells (PBMCs), taken before the fourth cycle of nivolumab. The receptors were sampled from a human donor with classical Hodgkin lymphoma.

The genes are TRBV19 and TRBJ1-4; TRBD1 is a possible D gene (6 bases). The CDR3 totals 13 residues. The germline gives CDR1 LNHDA, CDR2 SQIVND (reference sequence). Trimming took 4 bases from V and 8 from J, leaving 11 bases between them. In DNA, the CDR3 is TGTGCCAGTAGTAACAGGGCGCGAGAAAAACTGTTTTTT. Translated: CASSNRAREKLFF.

V is TRBV28 and J is TRBJ2-1; 9 nucleotides agree with TRBD1. The CDR3 spans 17 residues. Losses at the gene ends were 5 bases for V and 4 bases for J; bases not matched to a gene: 12. CDR1 is MDHEN and CDR2 is SYDVKM in the germline V gene. The DNA for the CDR3 is TGTGCCAGCAGTAGCCCCCCTGGGACAGGGATATACAATGAGCAGTTCTTC. Translation gives CASSSPPGTGIYNEQFF.

The chain uses TRBV5-1 and TRBJ2-2; D is perhaps TRBD2 (5 bases). The CDR3 loop spans 15 amino acids. The germline CDR1 and CDR2 sequences are SGHRS and YFSETQ. Trimming removed 2 bases from V and 4 bases from J, with 12 bases in between. CDR3 in DNA: TGCGCCAGCAGCTTCGGGCTAGCAGGCACCGGGGAGCTGTTTTTT. Amino acids: CASSFGLAGTGELFF.

The CDR3 region has the DNA TGTGCCAGCAGCTCCCGGGCAGGGGCTAATGAAAAACTGTTTTTT. Protein sequence: CASSSRAGANEKLFF. The V and J genes are TRBV7-8 and TRBJ1-4; possibly TRBD1 for D (6 bases). This CDR3 has 15 amino acids. Trimming pared 4 bases from V and 3 bases from J, leaving 12 bases between. Per the germline V gene, CDR1 is SGHVS and CDR2 is FQNEAQ.

This chain uses TRBV5-4 with TRBJ2-7; tentatively, D is TRBD1 (6 bases). The V gene lost 0 bases and the J gene lost 7 bases, with 14 bases spanning the gap. Germline CDR1 is SGHNT and CDR2 is YYREEE (reference sequence). The CDR3 consists of 14 residues. The DNA of the CDR3 is TGTGCCAGCAGCTTGGAACAGGGCTTCGGAGAGCAGTACTTC. Encoded protein: CASSLEQGFGEQYF.

The rearrangement uses TRBV4-1 and TRBJ2-1; unclear D gene. The CDR3 runs 17 residues. V was pared by 0 bases and J by 0 bases, with 12 bases between. Germline values: CDR1 MGHRA, CDR2 YSYEKL. CDR3: CASSQDSVPSSYNEQFF. The CDR3 region has the DNA TGCGCCAGCAGCCAAGATTCCGTCCCTAGCTCCTACAATGAGCAGTTCTTC.

This chain uses TRBV7-6 with TRBJ2-2; D possibly corresponds to TRBD2 (6 bases). This CDR3 has 16 amino acids. Germline-derived CDR1 and CDR2 are SGHVS and FNYEAQ. Trimming took off 3 bases at V and 0 bases at J, with 11 bases between the two ends. The CDR3 coding sequence is TGTGCCAGCAGCTTTGGCGGAGGGGCGAACACCGGGGAGCTGTTTTTT. Protein sequence: CASSFGGGANTGELFF.

The chain links TRBV11-2 to TRBJ2-5; 9 bases map to TRBD1. The CDR3 is 15 amino acids. Germline V gives CDR1 SGHAT, CDR2 FQNNGV. Germline trimming cut 5 bases from V and 5 bases from J; bases unmatched to any gene: 9. The CDR3 region is CASSRRTGVSETQYF. In DNA, the CDR3 is TGTGCCAGCAGCAGACGGACAGGGGTATCGGAGACCCAGTACTTC.

The chain combines TRBV2 with TRBJ2-3; D not certain. Germline CDR1 reads SNHLY; CDR2 reads FYNNEI. The CDR3 extends over 14 amino acids. Between the trimmed V and J ends, which lost 7 bases and 6 bases, there was a span of 17 bases. CDR3 residues: CASTRSPPGDTQYF. The CDR3 DNA follows: TGTGCCAGCACTAGAAGCCCTCCTGGGGATACGCAGTATTTT.

The chain has TRBV6-5 and TRBJ1-1; D is ambiguous. Germline loops: CDR1 MNHEY, CDR2 SVGAGI. The V end lost 3 bases, the J end lost 1 base, and 6 bases lay between the germline ends. CDR3 length: 13 amino acids. In DNA form, the CDR3 reads TGTGCCAGCAGTTATCTTGGGAACACTGAAGCTTTCTTT. It encodes CASSYLGNTEAFF.

The genes are TRBV27 and TRBJ2-7; D might be TRBD1 or TRBD2, each matching 5 bases. CDR1 and CDR2 from the germline V gene are MNHEY and SMNVEV (reference sequence). The CDR3 covers 14 residues. V gave up 3 bases and J gave up 2 bases, with 11 bases separating them. Here the CDR3 DNA reads TGTGCCAGCAGTTTTTCAGGGAGCCCCTACGAGCAGTACTTC. Amino acids: CASSFSGSPYEQYF.

The rearrangement links TRBV28 to TRBJ1-1, with a possible D match to TRBD1 (5 bases). Germline assignment: CDR1 MDHEN and CDR2 SYDVKM. The CDR3 totals 13 residues. Trimming removed 1 base from V and 5 bases from J, with 8 bases in between. CDR3 nucleotide sequence: TGTGCCAGCAGTTTATTGGGGGGAACTGAAGCTTTCTTT. It translates to CASSLLGGTEAFF.

The chain combines TRBV7-9 with TRBJ1-2; D might be TRBD1 (6 bases). The CDR3 extends over 13 amino acids. V was pared by 1 base and J by 7 bases, with 10 bases between. The germline gives CDR1 SEHNR, CDR2 FQNEAQ (reference sequence). This chain's CDR3 is CASSLVDSGGYTF. The CDR3 DNA sequence: TGTGCCAGCAGCTTAGTGGACAGCGGTGGCTACACCTTC.